Detailed here is one TCR beta chain. Its antigen is unknown. Per-nucleotide qualities are absent, and no much larger clonotype sits a single base away. From the germline V gene, CDR1 is ENHRY and CDR2 is SYGVKD. V is cut back by 8 bases and J by 2 bases, with 11 bases in the junction unmatched. Measured from the cysteine to the phenylalanine, the CDR3 is 15 residues long. Just the 45-base CDR3 DNA is kept, in frame starting at base 1. Library method: the immunoSEQ multiplex PCR assay. TCRdb carries this immuneACCESS record with in-frame sequences only. Its versions omit some clonotypes, under half of them owing to an unresolved V gene in the studies checked, with the rest unexplained. The sample profile shows about 74,000 clones; roughly 84% of them were found once. Of the sample, more than 5.5% is held by the ten largest clones. This entry comes from a study of control samples from healthy donors and cancer patients (dated by TCRdb to the early 2020s).

The sequenced material came from blood. The rearranged chain carries TRBV10-3 and TRBJ1-2, and 7 junction bases match TRBD1. The origin of this receptor is a woman aged 50 to 60 in good health. CDR3 reads: CAIAEQGQANYGYTF. At the DNA level, the sequence is TGTGCCATCGCCGAACAAGGACAGGCGAACTATGGCTACACCTTC.